This T cell receptor (beta chain) was observed in a study of blood T cell repertoires in COVID-19. Overall study context: The samples span acute and convalescent COVID-19 from the United States, Italy and Spain.

Individuals drawn from 24 US areas were roughly 18 to 95 years old. What the recovered Cohort 3 donors had was two negative PCRs, clearance, or symptom resolution. Original methodology: Reference gene primer amplification gave nucleated cell count estimates. Using immunoSEQ multiplex PCR, the repertoire was profiled, and TCRdb retains in-frame clones only, with some absent. V and J calls and clone size follow that table, whereas D and trimming were derived from the DNA. Of fewer than 200,000 clones in the sample, roughly 80% were seen once. The sequenced sample consisted of PBMCs or T cells enriched from blood (not recorded which). The receptor's source is a man aged 45-60 years who had recovered from COVID-19.

CDR3 nucleotides: TGTGCCAGCAGCCTGGGGACAGGGGTCAACACCGGGGAGCTGTTTTTT. Translated: CASSLGTGVNTGELFF. This chain uses TRBV5-5 with TRBJ2-2, with TRBD1 matching over 10 bases. CDR3 length: 16 residues. CDR1 is SGHKS, CDR2 YYEKEE, per germline (reference sequence). After removal of 4 bases from V and 2 bases from J, the junction contained 5 bases not matched to a gene.